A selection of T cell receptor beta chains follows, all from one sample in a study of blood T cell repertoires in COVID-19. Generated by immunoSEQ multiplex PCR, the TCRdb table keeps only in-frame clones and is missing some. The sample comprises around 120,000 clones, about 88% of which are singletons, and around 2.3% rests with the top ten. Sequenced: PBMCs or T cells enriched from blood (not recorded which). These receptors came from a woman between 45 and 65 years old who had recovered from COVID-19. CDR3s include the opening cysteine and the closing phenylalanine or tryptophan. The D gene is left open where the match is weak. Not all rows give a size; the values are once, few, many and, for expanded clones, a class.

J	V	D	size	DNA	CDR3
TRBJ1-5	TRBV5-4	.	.	TGTGCCAGCAGCTTGGAAACAAATCAGCCCCAGCATTTT	CASSLETNQPQHF
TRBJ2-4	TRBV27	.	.	TGTGCCAGCAGTTTATCGATACAGAACATTCAGTACTTC	CASSLSIQNIQYF
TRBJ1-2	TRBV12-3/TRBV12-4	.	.	TGTGCCAGCGACAGAGGCTATGGCTACACCTTC	CASDRGYGYTF
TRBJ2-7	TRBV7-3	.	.	TGTGCCAGCAGCTTAAACGGCGGCTACGAGCAGTACTTC	CASSLNGGYEQYF
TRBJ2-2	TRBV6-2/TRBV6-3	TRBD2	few	TGTGCCAGCAGCGGACCGCGGGGGGTCGTGAACACCGGGGAGCTGTTTTTT	CASSGPRGVVNTGELFF
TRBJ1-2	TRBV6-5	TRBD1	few	TGTGCCAGCAGTTACTCGGGGACAGGGTCTAACTATGGCTACACCTTC	CASSYSGTGSNYGYTF
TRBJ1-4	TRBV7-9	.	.	TGTGCCAGCAGCTCTGGACACCTTGGGACTAATGAAAAACTGTTTTTT	CASSSGHLGTNEKLFF
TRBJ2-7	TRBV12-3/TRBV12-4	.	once	TGTGCCAGCAGTCCAGGGGACGTCCCCGAGCAGTACTTC	CASSPGDVPEQYF
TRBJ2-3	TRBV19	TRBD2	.	TGTGCCAGTGGTGGTCGGACTAGCGGAACAGATACGCAGTATTTT	CASGGRTSGTDTQYF
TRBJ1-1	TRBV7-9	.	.	TGTGCCAGCAGCTTAGGCGGGGAGGACACTGAAGCTTTCTTT	CASSLGGEDTEAFF
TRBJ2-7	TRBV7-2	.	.	TGTGCCAGCAGCTTATCCTTTAGGGGTGGCGAGCAGTACTTC	CASSLSFRGGEQYF
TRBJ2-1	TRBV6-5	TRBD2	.	TGTGCCAGCTCTAGGGAGCGGGGGGTCTACAATGAGCAGTTCTTC	CASSRERGVYNEQFF
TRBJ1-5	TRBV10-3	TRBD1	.	TGTGCCATCAGTGGGGACAGGGGCGGGCAGCCCCAGCATTTT	CAISGDRGGQPQHF
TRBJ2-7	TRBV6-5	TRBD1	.	TGTGCCAGCAGTACCCGACAGGGGGACTACGAGCAGTACTTC	CASSTRQGDYEQYF
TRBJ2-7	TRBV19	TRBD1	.	TGTGCCACCGACGCCGGGACAGGGGATTACGAGCAGTACTTC	CATDAGTGDYEQYF